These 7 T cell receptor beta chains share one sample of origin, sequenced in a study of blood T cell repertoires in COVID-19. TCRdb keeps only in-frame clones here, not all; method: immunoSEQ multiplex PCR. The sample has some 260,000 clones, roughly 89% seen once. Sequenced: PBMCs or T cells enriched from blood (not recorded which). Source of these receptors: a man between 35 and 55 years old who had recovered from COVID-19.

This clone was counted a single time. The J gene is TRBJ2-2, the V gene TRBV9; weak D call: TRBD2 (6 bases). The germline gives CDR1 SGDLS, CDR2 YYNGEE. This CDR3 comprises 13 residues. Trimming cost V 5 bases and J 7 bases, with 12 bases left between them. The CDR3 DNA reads TGTGCCAGCAGTCGGGGGACGGGCGGGGAGCTGTTTTTT. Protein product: CASSRGTGGELFF.

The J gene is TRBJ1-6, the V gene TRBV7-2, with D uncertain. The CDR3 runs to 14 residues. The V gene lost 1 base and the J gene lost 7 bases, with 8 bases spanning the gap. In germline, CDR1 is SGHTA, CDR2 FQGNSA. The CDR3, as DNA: TGTGCCAGCAGCTTAGACAGCACCAATTCACCCCTCCACTTT. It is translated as CASSLDSTNSPLHF.

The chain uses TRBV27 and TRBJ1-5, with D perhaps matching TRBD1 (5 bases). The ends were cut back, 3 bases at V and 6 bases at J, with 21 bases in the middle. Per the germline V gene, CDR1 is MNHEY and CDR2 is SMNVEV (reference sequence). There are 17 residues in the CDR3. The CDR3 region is CASSLVRVRVFFQPQHF. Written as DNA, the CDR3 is TGTGCCAGCAGTTTGGTTCGCGTCAGGGTTTTTTTTCAGCCCCAGCATTTT.

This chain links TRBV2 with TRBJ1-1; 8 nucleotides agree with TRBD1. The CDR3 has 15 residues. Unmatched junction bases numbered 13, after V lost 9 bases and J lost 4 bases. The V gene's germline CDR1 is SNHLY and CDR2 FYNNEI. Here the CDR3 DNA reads TGTGCCAGTTTAACAGGGGGGACGTCGGGCACTGAAGCTTTCTTT. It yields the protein CASLTGGTSGTEAFF.

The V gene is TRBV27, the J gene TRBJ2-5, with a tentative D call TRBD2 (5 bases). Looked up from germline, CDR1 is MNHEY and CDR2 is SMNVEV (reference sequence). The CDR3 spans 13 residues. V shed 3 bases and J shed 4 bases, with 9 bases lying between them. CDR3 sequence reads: CASSFNEGETQYF. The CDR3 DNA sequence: TGTGCCAGCAGTTTTAATGAGGGAGAGACCCAGTACTTC.

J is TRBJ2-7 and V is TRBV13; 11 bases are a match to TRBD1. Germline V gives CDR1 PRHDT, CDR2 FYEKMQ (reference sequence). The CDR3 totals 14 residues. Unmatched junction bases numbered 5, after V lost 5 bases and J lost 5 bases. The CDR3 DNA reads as TGTGCCAGCAGCCCGCGGGACAGGGGGAACGAGCAGTACTTC. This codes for CASSPRDRGNEQYF.

The CDR3 reads CASSLVRAGEQFF. The CDR3 nucleotides read TGCGCCAGCAGCTTGGTCAGAGCGGGGGAGCAGTTCTTC. The chain employs TRBV5-1 and TRBJ2-1; TRBD2 matches at 7 bases. The V segment lost 0 bases and the J segment 10 bases; nucleotides outside the gene matches: 4. Germline CDR1 is SGHRS and CDR2 is YFSETQ. The CDR3 is 13 residues long.